The 15 T cell receptor beta chains below were found in one sample sequenced in a study of early T cells in non-severe SARS-CoV-2 infection. MiXCR, applied by TCRdb to the 5' RACE reads, yields one record per CDR3 protein. This table has 100,000 to 120,000 distinct CDR3 sequences, roughly 13% appearing once. The sequencing here drew on whole blood, taken at baseline. The receptors here all came from an adult who was a healthcare worker with PCR-confirmed SARS-CoV-2 infection or an uninfected control (not recorded which).

Ten or more counts support this clonotype. The V and J genes are TRBV19 and TRBJ1-6, with D tentatively TRBD1 (6 bases). The CDR3 covers 14 residues. CDR1 LNHDA and CDR2 SQIVND come from the germline V gene (reference sequence). V lost 4 bases to trimming and J lost 13 bases, with 17 bases between them. The CDR3 sequence: CASSKGQPGVPLHF. The CDR3 DNA is TGTGCCAGTAGTAAAGGACAGCCCGGGGTGCCCCTCCACTTT.

The gene calls are TRBV15 and TRBJ1-1, with a weak D call TRBD1 (5 bases). The germline V gene has CDR1 LNHNV and CDR2 YYDKDF (reference sequence). The CDR3 has 13 amino acids. The V gene lost 0 bases and the J gene lost 7 bases, with 9 bases spanning the gap. CDR3 region: CATSRDKQDEAFF. CDR3 in DNA: TGTGCCACCAGCAGAGATAAACAGGATGAAGCTTTCTTT.

This chain connects TRBV11-2 to TRBJ2-1; possible D gene TRBD2, 6 bases. V shed 3 bases and J shed 0 bases, with 9 bases lying between them. CDR1 and CDR2 from the germline V gene are SGHAT and FQNNGV. The CDR3 totals 15 residues. The CDR3 region has the DNA TGTGCCAGCAGCTTGACTAGATCCTCCTACAATGAGCAGTTCTTC. Its protein product is CASSLTRSSYNEQFF.

V is TRBV4-2 and J is TRBJ2-1; 9 positions match TRBD2. The CDR3 extends over 16 amino acids. CDR1 and CDR2 (germline): LGHNA, YNFKEQ. With 1 base clipped from V and 0 bases from J, the junction kept 1 base outside the gene matches. The CDR3 DNA reads TGTGCCAGCAGCCAAGCGACTAGCGGCTCCTACAATGAGCAGTTCTTC. It yields the protein CASSQATSGSYNEQFF.

The chain couples TRBV7-2 to TRBJ1-6; the D is unclear. The V gene's germline CDR1 is SGHTA and CDR2 FQGNSA. This CDR3 contains 13 residues. V lost 0 bases to trimming and J lost 8 bases, with 5 bases between them. CDR3 sequence (DNA): TGTGCCAGCAGCTTAGCCTCGGATTCACCCCTCCACTTT. It encodes CASSLASDSPLHF. The variable domain in full, with the rest retrieved from reference TRBV7-2 and TRBJ1-6, is GAGVSQSPSNKVTEKGKDVELRCDPISGHTALYWYRQSLGQGLEFLIYFQGNSAPDKSGLPSDRFSAERTGGSVSTLTIQRTQQEDSAVYLCASSLASDSPLHFGNGTRLTVT.

This clonotype has just a few counts. The CDR3 DNA reads TGTGCCAGCAGGGAACCGGACCTAACGGAGACCCAGTACTTC. It is translated as CASREPDLTETQYF. The rearrangement links TRBV2 to TRBJ2-5; D not resolved. The CDR3 is made up of 14 amino acids. V was clipped by 6 bases and J by 5 bases, with 16 bases between them. Germline values: CDR1 SNHLY, CDR2 FYNNEI.

The table lists this clonotype with many counts. CDR3 coding DNA: TGTGCCAGCAGCTTAGCAGGGGGCGCATCCACCGGGGAGCTGTTTTTT. It specifies CASSLAGGASTGELFF. V gene TRBV7-2 combines with J gene TRBJ2-2; 7 bases are a match to TRBD1. The V and J ends lost 0 bases and 4 bases, in that order; junction bases with no gene match: 5. CDR1 is SGHTA, CDR2 FQGNSA, per germline. This CDR3 is built from 16 residues.

J is TRBJ2-7 and V is TRBV20-1; 7 bases map to TRBD1. Germline lookup yields CDR1 DFQATT and CDR2 SNEGSKA (reference sequence). The J segment lost 1 base and the V segment lost 3 bases, leaving 6 bases of the junction unmatched. The CDR3 has 14 amino acids. CDR3 loop: CSASPGQASYEQYF. The CDR3 DNA is TGCAGTGCTAGTCCAGGACAGGCGTCCTACGAGCAGTACTTC.

This clonotype has just a few counts. The V call is TRBV25-1, the J call TRBJ1-5; D gene unclear. The CDR3 contains 15 residues. CDR1 and CDR2 from the germline V gene are MGHDK and SYGVNS. Trimming removed 4 bases at V and 7 bases at J, with 17 bases between. CDR3 sequence: CASSVPSSSGQPQHF. The CDR3 DNA is TGTGCCAGCAGTGTCCCATCTTCTTCCGGCCAGCCCCAGCATTTT.

The V gene is TRBV9, the J gene TRBJ2-1; weak D call: TRBD1 (5 bases). This CDR3 region has 17 residues. CDR1 and CDR2 (germline): SGDLS, YYNGEE. The V and J ends lost 7 bases and 5 bases respectively, with 25 bases between them. The CDR3 sequence is CASGEQGEKPFDNEQFF. Here the CDR3 DNA reads TGTGCCAGCGGAGAGCAGGGCGAAAAGCCGTTCGACAATGAGCAGTTCTTC.

The J gene is TRBJ1-3, the V gene TRBV9; TRBD1 is a possible D gene (5 bases). Germline assignment: CDR1 SGDLS and CDR2 YYNGEE. This CDR3 region has 11 residues. CDR3: CASGLGNTIYF. CDR3 sequence (DNA): TGTGCATCAGGGTTGGGAAACACCATATATTTT.

The gene calls are TRBV7-6 and TRBJ2-3; possible D gene TRBD2, 6 bases. Germline V gene lookup returns CDR1 SGHVS and CDR2 FNYEAQ. This CDR3 has 15 residues. V was cut by 5 bases and J by 2 bases, with 14 bases left in between. The CDR3 DNA reads TGTGCCAGCAGCCAACCGACTAGATACACAGATACGCAGTATTTT. Translating it yields CASSQPTRYTDTQYF. The complete variable domain, with remaining parts taken from reference TRBV7-6 and TRBJ2-3, reads GAGVSQSPRYKVTKRGQDVALRCDPISGHVSLYWYRQALGQGPEFLTYFNYEAQQDKSGLPNDRFSAERPEGSISTLTIQRTEQRDSAMYRCASSQPTRYTDTQYFGPGTRLTVL.

This clonotype was observed at least ten times. V usage is TRBV21-1 and J usage is TRBJ1-1; no check of the table's D call, TRBD1, against the DNA was made. TRBV21-1 is tagged as a pseudogene. The CDR3 totals 18 residues. CDR3 nucleotide sequence: TGTGCCAGCAGCACCCTGGAGAGAAAAAGGATAATGAACACTGAAGCTTTCTTT. Translation gives CASSTLERKRIMNTEAFF.

Many counts were recorded for this clonotype. V gene TRBV7-2 combines with J gene TRBJ2-4, with a possible D match to TRBD1 (5 bases). This CDR3 is 15 amino acids long. Germline CDR1 SGHTA, CDR2 FQGNSA. V lost 1 base and J 3 bases, leaving 10 bases between the germline ends. The CDR3 bases are TGTGCCAGCAGCTTAGGACAGTTAGGCAAAAACATTCAGTACTTC. Protein product: CASSLGQLGKNIQYF.

This clonotype was detected only a few times. The chain has TRBV29-1 and TRBJ2-5; D is tentatively TRBD1 or TRBD2 (5 bases each). This CDR3 has 12 amino acids. Germline V gene data show CDR1 as SQVTM and CDR2 as ANQGSEA. With 6 bases removed from V and 2 bases from J, the gap between germline ends came to 10 bases. This CDR3 reads CSVGTDQETQYF. CDR3 bases: TGCAGCGTCGGGACGGATCAAGAGACCCAGTACTTC.